Here is one T cell receptor (beta chain) with its context. From germline, CDR1 is SGHDT and CDR2 YYEEEE. The CDR3 is 15 residues long. The V and J ends lost 2 bases and 6 bases, in that order; junction bases with no gene match: 8. Cohort assignment relied on participant-reported clinical history. These data are taken from a study of blood T cell repertoires in COVID-19. In the study overall: T cells, B-cell-depleted T cells, or PBMCs provided the cDNA or gDNA that served as material.

Original handling: Scientists estimated how many nucleated cells there were by amplifying reference gene primers. TCRdb keeps only in-frame clones here, not all; method: immunoSEQ multiplex PCR. Clone size and the V and J calls come from that table; the DNA yielded D and trimming. This table has hundreds of thousands of clones, roughly four fifths appearing once. This clonotype was sampled from a man between 35 and 55 years old who had been exposed to COVID-19. Sequencing was done on a sample of PBMCs or T cells enriched from blood (not recorded which). V is TRBV5-6 and J is TRBJ2-5, with 9 nucleotides matching TRBD1. The CDR3 region has the DNA TGTGCCAGCAGCTTAAGAACAGGGGGCATCAAGACCCAGTACTTC. Its protein is CASSLRTGGIKTQYF.